The T cell receptor (beta chain) described here comes from a study of T cells in Graves' hyperthyroidism and ophthalmopathy. Study results and caveats: Blood shared most expanded thyroid clonotypes above 0.001. The model anticipated ophthalmopathy a median approximately 6.7 months pre-onset.

Thyroid ultrasound and orbital computed tomography, with clinical symptoms and serum thyroxine and TRAb, informed diagnoses. The PBMCs studied were ones that came from 8.5 to 10 ml fresh peripheral blood. CDR3 size: 15 residues. Per germline, CDR1 KGHSH and CDR2 LQKENI. V shed 6 bases and J shed 5 bases, with 16 bases lying between them. Details on this clonotype: The antigen is not known.

There were TCR beta CDR3 regions amplified from RNA transcripts. The HTBI primer set was used in a first-round RT-PCR of the TCR CDR3. TCRdb reprocessed the multiplex PCR reads via MiXCR and lists one record per CDR3 protein. The table includes under 550,000 distinct CDR3 sequences, around 20% detected once. The specimen sequenced was blood. This TCR came from a man aged 35 to 55 with Graves' ophthalmopathy. This rearrangement joins TRBV18 to TRBJ2-2, with D perhaps TRBD2 (5 bases). The CDR3 DNA follows: TGTGCCAGCTCTCTCGAAGCCGGCGGGACCGGGGAGCTGTTTTTT. Amino acid sequence: CASSLEAGGTGELFF.